The T cell receptor beta chain described here comes from a study of blood T cell repertoires in COVID-19. On the study more broadly: The study drew acute and convalescent COVID-19 samples from the United States, Italy and Spain. T cells, B-cell-depleted T cells, or PBMCs supplied cDNA or gDNA.

With V trimmed by 4 bases and J by 1 base, 6 bases remained unmatched. The CDR3 spans 17 residues. Germline CDR1 SGDLS, CDR2 YYNGEE. In the original workflow: Researchers report that nucleated cell counts were estimated from reference gene primer amplification. Method: immunoSEQ multiplex PCR; TCRdb's copy keeps in-frame clones and lacks some. The V and J calls and clone size were taken over from that table, and D and trimming were inferred from the DNA. This sample has fewer than 80,000 clones, with over 70% found just once. This chain links TRBV9 with TRBJ2-3; the match to TRBD2 covers 13 bases. The receptor was isolated from a man aged 55 to 70 with acute or convalescent COVID-19. The sequenced sample was peripheral blood. For the CDR3, the DNA is TGTGCCAGCAGCCCCTACGGGACTAGCGGGGGCACAGATACGCAGTATTTT. Translating gives CASSPYGTSGGTDTQYF.